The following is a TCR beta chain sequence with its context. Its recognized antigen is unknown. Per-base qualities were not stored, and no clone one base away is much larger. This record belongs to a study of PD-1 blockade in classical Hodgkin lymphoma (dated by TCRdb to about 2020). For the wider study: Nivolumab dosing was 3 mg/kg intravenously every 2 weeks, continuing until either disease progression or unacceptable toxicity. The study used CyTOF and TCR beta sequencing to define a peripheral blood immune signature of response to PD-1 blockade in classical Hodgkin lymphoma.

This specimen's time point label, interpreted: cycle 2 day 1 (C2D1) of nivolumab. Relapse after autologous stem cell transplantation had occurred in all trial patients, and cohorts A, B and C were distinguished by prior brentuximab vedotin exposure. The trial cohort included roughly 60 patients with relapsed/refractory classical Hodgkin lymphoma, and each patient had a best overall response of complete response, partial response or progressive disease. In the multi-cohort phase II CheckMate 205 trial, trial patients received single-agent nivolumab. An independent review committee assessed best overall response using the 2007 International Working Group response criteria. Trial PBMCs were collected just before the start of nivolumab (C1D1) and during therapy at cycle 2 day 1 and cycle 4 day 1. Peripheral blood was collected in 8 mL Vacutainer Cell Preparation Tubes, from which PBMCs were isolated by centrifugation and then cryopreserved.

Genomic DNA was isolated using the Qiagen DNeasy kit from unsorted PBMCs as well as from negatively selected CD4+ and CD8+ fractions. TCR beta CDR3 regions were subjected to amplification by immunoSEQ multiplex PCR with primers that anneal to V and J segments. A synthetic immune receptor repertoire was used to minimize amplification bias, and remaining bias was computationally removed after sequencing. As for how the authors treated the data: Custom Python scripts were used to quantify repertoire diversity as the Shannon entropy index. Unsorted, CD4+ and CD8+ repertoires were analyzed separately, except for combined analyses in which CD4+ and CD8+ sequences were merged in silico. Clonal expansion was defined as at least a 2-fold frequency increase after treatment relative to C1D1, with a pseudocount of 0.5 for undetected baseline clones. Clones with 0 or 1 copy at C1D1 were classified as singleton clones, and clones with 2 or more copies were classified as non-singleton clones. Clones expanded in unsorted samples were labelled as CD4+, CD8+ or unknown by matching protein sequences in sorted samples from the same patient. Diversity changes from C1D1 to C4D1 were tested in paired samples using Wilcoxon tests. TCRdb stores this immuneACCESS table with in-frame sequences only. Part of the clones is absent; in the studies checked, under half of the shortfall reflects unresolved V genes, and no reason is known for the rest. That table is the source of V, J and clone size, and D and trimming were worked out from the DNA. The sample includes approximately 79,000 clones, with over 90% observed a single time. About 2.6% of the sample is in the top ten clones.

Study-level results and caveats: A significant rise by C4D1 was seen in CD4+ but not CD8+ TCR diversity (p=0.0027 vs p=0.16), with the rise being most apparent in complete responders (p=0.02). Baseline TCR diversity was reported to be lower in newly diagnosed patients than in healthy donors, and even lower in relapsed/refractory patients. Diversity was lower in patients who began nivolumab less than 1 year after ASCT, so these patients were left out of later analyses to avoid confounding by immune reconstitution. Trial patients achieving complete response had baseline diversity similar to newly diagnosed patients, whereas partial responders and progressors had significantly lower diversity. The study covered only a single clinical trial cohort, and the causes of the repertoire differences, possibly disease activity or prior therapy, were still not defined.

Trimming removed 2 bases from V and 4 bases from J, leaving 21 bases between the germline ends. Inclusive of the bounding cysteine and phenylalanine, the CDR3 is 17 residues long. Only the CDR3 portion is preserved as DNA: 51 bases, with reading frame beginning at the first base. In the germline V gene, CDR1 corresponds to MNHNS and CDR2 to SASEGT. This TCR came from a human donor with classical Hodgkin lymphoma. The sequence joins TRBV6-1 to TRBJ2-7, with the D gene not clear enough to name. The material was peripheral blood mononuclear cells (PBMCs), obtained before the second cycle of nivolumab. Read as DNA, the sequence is TGTGCCAGCAGTGAAACCACGATGGGCGAGATTATTTACGAGCAGTACTTC. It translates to CASSETTMGEIIYEQYF.